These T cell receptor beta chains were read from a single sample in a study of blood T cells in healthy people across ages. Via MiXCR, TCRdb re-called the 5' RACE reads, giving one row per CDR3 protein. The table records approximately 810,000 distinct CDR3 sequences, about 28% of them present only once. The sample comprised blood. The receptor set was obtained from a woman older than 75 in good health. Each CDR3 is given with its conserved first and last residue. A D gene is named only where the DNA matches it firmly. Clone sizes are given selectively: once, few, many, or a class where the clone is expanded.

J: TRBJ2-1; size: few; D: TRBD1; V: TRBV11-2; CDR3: CASSFTGTGVDEQFF; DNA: TGTGCCAGCAGCTTCACCGGGACAGGGGTGGATGAGCAGTTCTTC
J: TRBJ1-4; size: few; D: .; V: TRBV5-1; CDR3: CASSFRVSATNEKRFF; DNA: TGCGCCAGCAGCTTCAGAGTGTCTGCAACTAATGAAAAACGGTTTTTT
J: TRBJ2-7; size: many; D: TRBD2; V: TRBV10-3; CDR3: CAISESASGGPYEQYF; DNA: TGTGCCATCAGTGAGTCAGCTAGCGGGGGACCATACGAGCAGTACTTC
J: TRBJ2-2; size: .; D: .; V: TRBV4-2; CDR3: CASSPDRELFF; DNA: TGTGCCAGCAGCCCAGACAGGGAGCTGTTTTTT
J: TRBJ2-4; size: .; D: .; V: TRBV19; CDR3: CASSHSPRGNIQYF; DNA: TGTGCCAGTAGTCATTCGCCCCGGGGGAACATTCAGTACTTC
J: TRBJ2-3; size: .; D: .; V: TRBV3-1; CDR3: CASSLEAGTGDTQYF; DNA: TGTGCCAGCAGCTTAGAGGCGGGGACCGGAGATACGCAGTATTTT
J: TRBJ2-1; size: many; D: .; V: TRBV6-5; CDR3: CASRVAVSYNEQFF; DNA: TGTGCCAGCAGGGTGGCAGTCTCCTACAATGAGCAGTTCTTC
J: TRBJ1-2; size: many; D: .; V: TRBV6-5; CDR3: CATNPRGGSYGYTF; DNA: TGTGCCACCAATCCTAGGGGGGGTTCTTATGGCTACACCTTC
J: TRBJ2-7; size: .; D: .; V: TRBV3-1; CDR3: CASSQGRDSKEGTPYF; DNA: TGTGCCAGCAGCCAAGGTCGCGACTCCAAAGAAGGGACCCCGTACTTC
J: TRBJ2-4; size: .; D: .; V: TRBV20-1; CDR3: CSAALTVDIQYF; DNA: TGCAGTGCTGCACTCACGGTGGACATTCAGTACTTC
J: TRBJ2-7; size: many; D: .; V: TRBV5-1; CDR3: CASSEQVGFEQYF; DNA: TGCGCCAGCAGTGAGCAGGTCGGTTTCGAGCAGTACTTC
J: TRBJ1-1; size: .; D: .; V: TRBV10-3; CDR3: CAISEKLGLNTEAFF; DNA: TGTGCCATCAGTGAAAAGCTGGGGCTGAACACTGAAGCTTTCTTT
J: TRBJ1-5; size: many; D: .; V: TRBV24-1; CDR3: CATSAAGYNQPQHF; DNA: TGTGCCACCAGTGCGGCGGGGTACAATCAGCCCCAGCATTTT
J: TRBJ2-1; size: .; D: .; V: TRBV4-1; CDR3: CASSLGTNTRNNEQFF; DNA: TGCGCCAGCAGCCTGGGAACGAATACACGAAACAATGAGCAGTTCTTC
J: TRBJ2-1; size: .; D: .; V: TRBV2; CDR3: CTSSGWGVNEQFF; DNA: TGTACCAGCAGTGGGTGGGGGGTGAATGAGCAGTTCTTC
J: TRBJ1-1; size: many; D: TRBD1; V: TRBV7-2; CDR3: CASSVTGGRMNTEAFF; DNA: TGTGCCAGCAGCGTCACAGGGGGCAGGATGAACACTGAAGCTTTCTTT
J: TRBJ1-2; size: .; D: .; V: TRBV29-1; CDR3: CSVEMGPGHGYTF; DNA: TGCAGCGTTGAAATGGGACCGGGCCATGGCTACACCTTC
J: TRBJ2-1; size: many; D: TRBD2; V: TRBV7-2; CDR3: CASSLRQLAGDEQFF; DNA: TGTGCCAGCAGCTTAAGGCAGCTAGCGGGTGATGAGCAGTTCTTC
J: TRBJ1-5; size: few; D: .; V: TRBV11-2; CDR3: CASSFYQPRGYSNQPQHF; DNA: TGTGCCAGCAGCTTCTACCAGCCGCGGGGATATAGCAATCAGCCCCAGCATTTT
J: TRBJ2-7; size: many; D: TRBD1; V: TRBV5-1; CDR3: CATGTGDSYEQYF; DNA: TGCGCCACCGGGACAGGGGATTCCTACGAGCAGTACTTC
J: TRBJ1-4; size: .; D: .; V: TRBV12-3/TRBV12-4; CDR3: CASSLSRGGKLFF; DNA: TGTGCCAGCAGCCTCAGCAGGGGTGGAAAACTGTTTTTT
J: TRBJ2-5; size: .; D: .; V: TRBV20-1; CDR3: CSIGEETQYF; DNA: TGCAGTATCGGGGAAGAGACCCAGTACTTC
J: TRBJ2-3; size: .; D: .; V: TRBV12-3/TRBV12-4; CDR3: CASRRVDTEYF; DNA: TGTGCCAGCAGGAGGGTAGATACGGAGTATTTT
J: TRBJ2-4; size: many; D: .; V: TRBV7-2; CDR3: CASSLSLGAKNIQYF; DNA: TGTGCCAGCAGCTTATCGCTTGGGGCCAAAAACATTCAGTACTTC
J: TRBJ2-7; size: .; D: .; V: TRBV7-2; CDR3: CASSSTSTGNYRYEQYF; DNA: TGTGCCAGCAGCTCCACCAGTACAGGGAACTATAGGTACGAGCAGTACTTC
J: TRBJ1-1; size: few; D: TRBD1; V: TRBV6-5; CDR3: CASSYSKDRVTEAFF; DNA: TGTGCCAGCAGTTACTCCAAGGACAGGGTCACTGAAGCTTTCTTT
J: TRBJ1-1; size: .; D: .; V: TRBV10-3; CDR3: CAISESGARAAAVMNTEAFF; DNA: TGTGCCATCAGTGAGTCGGGGGCTCGGGCAGCCGCCGTGATGAACACTGAAGCTTTCTTT
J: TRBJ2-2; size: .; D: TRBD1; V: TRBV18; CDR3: CASSQGTGGTGELFF; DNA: TGTGCCAGCTCCCAAGGGACAGGGGGCACCGGGGAGCTGTTTTTT
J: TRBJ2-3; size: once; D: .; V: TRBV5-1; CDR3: CASSFRHPSTDTQYF; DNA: TGCGCCAGCAGCTTCCGCCATCCTAGCACAGATACGCAGTATTTT
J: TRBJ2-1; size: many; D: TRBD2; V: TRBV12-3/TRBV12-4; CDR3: CASSRTSGANEQFF; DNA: TGTGCCAGCAGCCGGACTAGCGGGGCCAATGAGCAGTTCTTC
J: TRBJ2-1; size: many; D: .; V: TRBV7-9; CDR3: CASLGRGPEQFF; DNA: TGTGCCAGCCTCGGGCGGGGGCCTGAGCAGTTCTTC
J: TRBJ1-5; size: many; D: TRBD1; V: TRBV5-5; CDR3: CASSFFGQASQPQHF; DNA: TGTGCCAGCAGTTTTTTCGGACAGGCCTCTCAGCCCCAGCATTTT
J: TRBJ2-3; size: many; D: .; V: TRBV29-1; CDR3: CSVSPASPDRVNTDTQYF; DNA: TGCAGCGTCTCACCCGCATCGCCCGACAGAGTCAACACAGATACGCAGTATTTT
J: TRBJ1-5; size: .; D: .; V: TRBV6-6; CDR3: CASSHFKTNRNQPQHF; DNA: TGTGCCAGCAGCCATTTTAAGACGAACCGCAATCAGCCCCAGCATTTT
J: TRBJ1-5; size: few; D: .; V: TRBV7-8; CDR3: CASSPTYYGPQHF; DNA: TGTGCCAGCAGCCCTACCTACTATGGGCCCCAGCATTTT
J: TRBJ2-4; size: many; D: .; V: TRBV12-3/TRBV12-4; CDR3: CASSSDTAKNIQYF; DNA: TGTGCCAGCAGTTCAGACACAGCCAAAAACATTCAGTACTTC
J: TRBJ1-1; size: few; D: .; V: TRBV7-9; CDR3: CASSLAAQGIPEAFF; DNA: TGTGCCAGCAGCTTAGCTGCACAGGGAATCCCTGAAGCTTTCTTT
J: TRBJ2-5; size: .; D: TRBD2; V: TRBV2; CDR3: CASSGLAGRNDEQYF; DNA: TGTGCCAGCAGCGGACTAGCGGGGAGGAACGATGAGCAGTACTTC
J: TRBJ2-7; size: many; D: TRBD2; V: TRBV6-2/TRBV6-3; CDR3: CASSTTSGSSSYEQYF; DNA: TGTGCCAGCAGTACGACTAGCGGGTCCTCCTCCTACGAGCAGTACTTC
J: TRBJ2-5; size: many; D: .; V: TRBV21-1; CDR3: CATQKQGGPETQYF; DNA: TGTGCCACCCAGAAACAAGGGGGTCCGGAGACCCAGTACTTC
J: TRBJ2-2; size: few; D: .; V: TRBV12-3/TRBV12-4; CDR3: CASSSGELFF; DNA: TGTGCCAGCAGTAGCGGGGAGCTGTTTTTT
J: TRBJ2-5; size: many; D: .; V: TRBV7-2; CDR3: CASSFREKTQYF; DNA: TGTGCCAGCAGCTTTAGGGAAAAGACCCAGTACTTC
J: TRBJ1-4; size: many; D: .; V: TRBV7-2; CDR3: CASSLTGFATNEKLFF; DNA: TGTGCCAGCAGCTTGACGGGATTTGCAACTAATGAAAAACTGTTTTTT
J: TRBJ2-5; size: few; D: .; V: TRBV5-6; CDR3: CASSLNPQANEQYF; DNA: TGTGCCAGCAGCTTGAACCCCCAGGCTAATGAGCAGTACTTC
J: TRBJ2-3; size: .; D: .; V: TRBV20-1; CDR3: CSAGNSNTDTQYF; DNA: TGCAGTGCTGGGAACAGCAACACAGATACGCAGTATTTT
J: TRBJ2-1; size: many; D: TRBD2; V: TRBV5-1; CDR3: CASSSGTSGGAGEQFF; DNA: TGTGCCAGCAGCTCCGGGACTAGCGGGGGGGCCGGTGAGCAGTTCTTC
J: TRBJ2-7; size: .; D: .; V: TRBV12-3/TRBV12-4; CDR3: CASSLGGVDSYEQYF; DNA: TGTGCCAGCAGTTTAGGGGGAGTCGACTCCTACGAGCAGTACTTC
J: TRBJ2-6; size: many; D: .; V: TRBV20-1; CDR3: CSARAASGANVLTF; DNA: TGCAGTGCTAGAGCAGCCTCTGGGGCCAACGTCCTGACTTTC
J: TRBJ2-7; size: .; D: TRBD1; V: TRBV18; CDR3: CASSQQGAYGYEQYF; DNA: TGTGCCAGCTCACAACAGGGGGCGTATGGCTACGAGCAGTACTTC
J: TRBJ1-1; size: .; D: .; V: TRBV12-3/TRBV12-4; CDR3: CASSLDRRAKGTEAFF; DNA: TGTGCCAGCAGTTTAGACAGGAGGGCTAAGGGTACTGAAGCTTTCTTT
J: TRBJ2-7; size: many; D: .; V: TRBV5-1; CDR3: CASSTQGGEQYF; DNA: TGCGCCAGCAGTACACAGGGCGGTGAGCAGTACTTC
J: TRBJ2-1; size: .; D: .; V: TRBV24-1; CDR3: CVTSDLGSGRNEQFF; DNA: TGTGTCACCAGTGATTTGGGATCTGGTAGGAATGAGCAGTTCTTT
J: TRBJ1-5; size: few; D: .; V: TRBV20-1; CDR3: CSARDGGFGNQPQHF; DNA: TGCAGTGCTAGAGATGGAGGGTTTGGGAATCAGCCCCAGCATTTT